This entry describes one T cell receptor beta chain. It is unclear where the CDR3 begins or ends on the DNA, so no DNA is shown, and the CDR3 is as TCRdb lists it. Vbeta (60) and Jbeta (13) primers were used in the PCR. Only in-frame clones appear in the TCRdb table, and some are missing; sequencing was by immunoSEQ multiplex PCR. The sample has tens of thousands of clones; about three quarters are singletons. CDR1 is LNHDA, CDR2 SQIVND, per germline (reference sequence). The CDR3 length is 14 residues, termini included. The entry originates in a study of cytomegalovirus exposure and HLA in healthy donors.

The V call is TRBV19, the J call TRBJ2-1; TRBD1 is the table's D call, not checked against the DNA. Sequencing was done on a sample of PBMCs. This TCR was sampled from a woman aged 45-65 years in good health and CMV-seropositive. CDR3 loop: CASSTQEQFFGQFF.